These 3 T cell receptor beta chains came from one sample sequenced in a study of PD-L1 blockade in urothelial cancer. Assay: immunoSEQ multiplex PCR; the TCRdb copy retains only in-frame clones and omits some. The table records approximately 51,000 clones, about 82% of them present only once. This sample's time point: pretreatment peripheral blood. Sample: PBMCs, taken around atezolizumab (anti-PD-L1) treatment. The receptors originated from a man between 60 and 75 years old with urothelial cancer.

This sequence joins TRBV6-4 and TRBJ1-2; D may be TRBD1 (6 bases). The germline gives CDR1 MRHNA, CDR2 SNTAGT. V shed 0 bases and J shed 8 bases, with 10 bases lying between them. The length of the CDR3 is 13 residues. As DNA, the CDR3 is TGTGCCAGCAGTGACTCGGGGGCGCGGGGCTACACCTTC. This translates into CASSDSGARGYTF.

This clone was found once. The chain links TRBV6-5 to TRBJ2-7, with TRBD1 matching over 10 bases. This CDR3 is built from 16 residues. V shed 0 bases and J 0 bases; nucleotides not matched to a gene: 2. The germline gives CDR1 MNHEY, CDR2 SVGAGI. CDR3 sequence: CASSYSDRGLSYEQYF. The CDR3 DNA follows: TGTGCCAGCAGTTACTCCGACAGGGGGCTCTCCTACGAGCAGTACTTC.

Only one count was recorded for this clone. The gene calls are TRBV6-5 and TRBJ1-3; D is unresolved. Between the trimmed V and J ends, which lost 5 bases and 0 bases, there was a span of 8 bases. CDR3 length: 14 amino acids. Germline V gene lookup returns CDR1 MNHEY and CDR2 SVGAGI. Here the CDR3 reads CASSPTSSGNTIYF. The CDR3 DNA follows: TGTGCCAGCAGTCCCACGAGCTCTGGAAACACCATATATTTT.